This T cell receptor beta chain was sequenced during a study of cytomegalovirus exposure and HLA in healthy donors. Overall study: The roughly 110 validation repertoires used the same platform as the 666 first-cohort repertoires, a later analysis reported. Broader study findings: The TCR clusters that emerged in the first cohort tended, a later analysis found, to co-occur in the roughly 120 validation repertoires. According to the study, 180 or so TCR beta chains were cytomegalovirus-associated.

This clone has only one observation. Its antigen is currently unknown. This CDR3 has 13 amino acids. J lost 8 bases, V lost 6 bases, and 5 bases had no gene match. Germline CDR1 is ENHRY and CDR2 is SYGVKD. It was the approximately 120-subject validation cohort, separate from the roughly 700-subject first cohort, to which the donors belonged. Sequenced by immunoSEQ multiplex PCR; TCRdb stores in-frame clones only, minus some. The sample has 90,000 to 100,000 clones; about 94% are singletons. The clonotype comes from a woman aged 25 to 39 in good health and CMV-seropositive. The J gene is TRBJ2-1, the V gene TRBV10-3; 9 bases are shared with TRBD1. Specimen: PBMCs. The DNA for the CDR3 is TGTGCCATCAGGGGGACAGGGCATCATGAGCAGTTCTTC. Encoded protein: CAIRGTGHHEQFF.